There are many counts of the clone carrying this T cell receptor beta chain. The antigen remains undetermined. The data stem from a study of T-cell reconstitution after alpha-beta-depleted transplantation in children. V was cut by 1 base and J by 3 bases, with 11 bases left in between. This CDR3 comprises 14 residues. The germline V gene has CDR1 SGHRS and CDR2 YFSETQ. Findings and limits, study-wide: Alpha-beta T cells present about two months after transplant were reported to originate from several hundred expanded graft clones. At the one-year point after transplant, T-cell counts and TCRbeta diversity were found to come mostly from T cells that had been newly produced. Diversity of TCRbeta at day 60 was high in some patients, arising from surviving recipient T cells and thymic progenitors.

The library targeted TCRbeta and was prepared with unique molecular identifiers. TCRdb independently ran MiXCR on the PCR reads; one entry per CDR3 protein. Of fewer than 450,000 distinct CDR3 sequences in the sample, about a sixth were seen once. The J gene is TRBJ2-7, the V gene TRBV5-1; unclear D gene. The TCR was taken from a male patient aged 2-15 years who had a stem cell transplant for acute lymphoblastic leukemia, so the T cells may come from the graft donor. The sample here was PBMCs, mostly from graft donor cells, taken 360 days after TCRalphabeta/CD19-depleted stem cell transplant. The CDR3 loop reads CASSLKDGYYEQYF. The CDR3, as DNA: TGCGCCAGCAGCTTGAAGGACGGATACTACGAGCAGTACTTC.